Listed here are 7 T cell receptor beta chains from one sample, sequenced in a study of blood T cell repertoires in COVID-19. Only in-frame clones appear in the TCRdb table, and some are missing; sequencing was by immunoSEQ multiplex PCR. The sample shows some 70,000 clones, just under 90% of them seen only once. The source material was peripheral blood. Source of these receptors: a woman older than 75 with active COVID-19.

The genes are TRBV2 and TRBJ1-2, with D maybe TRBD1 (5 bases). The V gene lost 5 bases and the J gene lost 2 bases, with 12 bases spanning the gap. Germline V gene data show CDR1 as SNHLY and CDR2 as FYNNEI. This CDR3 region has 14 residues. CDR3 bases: TGTGCCAGCAGTCCTCGACAGCCGAACTATGGCTACACCTTC. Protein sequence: CASSPRQPNYGYTF.

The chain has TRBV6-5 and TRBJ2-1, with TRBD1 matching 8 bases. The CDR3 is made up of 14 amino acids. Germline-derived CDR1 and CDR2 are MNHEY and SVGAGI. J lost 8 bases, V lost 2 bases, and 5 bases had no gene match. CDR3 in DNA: TGTGCCAGCAGTTACCGGACAGGGTTCGATGAGCAGTTCTTC. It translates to CASSYRTGFDEQFF.

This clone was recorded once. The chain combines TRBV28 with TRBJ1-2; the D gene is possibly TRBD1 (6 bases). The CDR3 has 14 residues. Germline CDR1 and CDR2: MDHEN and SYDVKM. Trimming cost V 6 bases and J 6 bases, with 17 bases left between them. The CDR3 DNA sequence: TGTGCCAGCAGGGTCCCGACAGGATTCAATGGCTACACCTTC. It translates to CASRVPTGFNGYTF.

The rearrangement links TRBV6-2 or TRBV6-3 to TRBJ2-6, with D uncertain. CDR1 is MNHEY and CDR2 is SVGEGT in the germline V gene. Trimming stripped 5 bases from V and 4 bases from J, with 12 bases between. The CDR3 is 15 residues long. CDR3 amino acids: CASSRERKGANVLTF. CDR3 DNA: TGTGCCAGCAGTCGAGAGAGGAAAGGGGCCAACGTCCTGACTTTC.

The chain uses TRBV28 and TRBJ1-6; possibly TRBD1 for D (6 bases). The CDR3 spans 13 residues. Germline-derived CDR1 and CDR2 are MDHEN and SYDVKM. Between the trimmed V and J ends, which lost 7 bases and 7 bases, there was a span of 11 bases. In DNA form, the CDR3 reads TGTGCCAGCACTGGGGGGGCAAATTCACCCCTCCACTTT. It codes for CASTGGANSPLHF.

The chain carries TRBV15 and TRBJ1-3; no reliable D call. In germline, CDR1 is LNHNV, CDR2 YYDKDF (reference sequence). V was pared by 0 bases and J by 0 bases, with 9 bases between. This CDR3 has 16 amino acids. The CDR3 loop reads CATSRDVGFSGNTIYF. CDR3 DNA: TGTGCCACCAGCAGAGATGTCGGGTTCTCTGGAAACACCATATATTTT.

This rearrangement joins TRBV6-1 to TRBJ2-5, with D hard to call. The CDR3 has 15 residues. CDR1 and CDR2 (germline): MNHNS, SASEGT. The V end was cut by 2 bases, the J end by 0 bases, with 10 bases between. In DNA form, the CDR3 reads TGTGCCAGCAGTGAAATGGGCACCTACCAAGAGACCCAGTACTTC. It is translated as CASSEMGTYQETQYF.